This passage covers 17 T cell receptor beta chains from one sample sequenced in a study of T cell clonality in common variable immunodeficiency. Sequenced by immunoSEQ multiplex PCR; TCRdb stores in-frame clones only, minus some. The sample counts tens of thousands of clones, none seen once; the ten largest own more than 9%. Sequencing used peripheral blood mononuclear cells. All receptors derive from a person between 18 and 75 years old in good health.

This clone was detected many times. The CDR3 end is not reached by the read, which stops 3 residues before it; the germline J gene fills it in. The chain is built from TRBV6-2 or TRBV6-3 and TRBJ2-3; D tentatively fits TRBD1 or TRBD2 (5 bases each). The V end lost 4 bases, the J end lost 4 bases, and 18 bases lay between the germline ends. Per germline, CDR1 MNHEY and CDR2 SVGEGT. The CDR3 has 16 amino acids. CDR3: CASSSRARGGADTQYF. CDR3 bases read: TGTGCCAGCAGTTCTCGGGCGAGGGGTGGCGCAGATACG.

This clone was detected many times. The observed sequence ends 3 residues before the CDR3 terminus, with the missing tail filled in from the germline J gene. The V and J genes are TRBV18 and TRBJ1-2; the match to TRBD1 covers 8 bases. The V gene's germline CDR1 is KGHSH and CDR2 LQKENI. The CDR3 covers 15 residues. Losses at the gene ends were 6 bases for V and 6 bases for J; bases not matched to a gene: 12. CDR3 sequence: CASSQRGQGMDGYTF. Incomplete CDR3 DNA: TGTGCCAGCTCGCAAAGAGGACAGGGTATGGATGGC.

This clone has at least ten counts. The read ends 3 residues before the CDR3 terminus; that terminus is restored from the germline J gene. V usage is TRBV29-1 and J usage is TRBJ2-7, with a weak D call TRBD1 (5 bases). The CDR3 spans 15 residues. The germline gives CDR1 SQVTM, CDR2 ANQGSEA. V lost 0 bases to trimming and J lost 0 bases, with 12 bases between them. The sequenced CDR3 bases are TGCAGCGTTGAAGATCCTACAGGCCGCTCCTACGAG. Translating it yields CSVEDPTGRSYE. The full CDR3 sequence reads CSVEDPTGRSYEQYF.

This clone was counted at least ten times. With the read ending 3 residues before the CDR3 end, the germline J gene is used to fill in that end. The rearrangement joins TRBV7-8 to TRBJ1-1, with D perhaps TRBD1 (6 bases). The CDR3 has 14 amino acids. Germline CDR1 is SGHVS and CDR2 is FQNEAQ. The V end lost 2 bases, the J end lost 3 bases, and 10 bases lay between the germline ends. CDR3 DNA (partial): TGTGCCAGCAGCTTAACAGGGCAAGACACTGAA. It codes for CASSLTGQDTE. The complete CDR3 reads CASSLTGQDTEAFF. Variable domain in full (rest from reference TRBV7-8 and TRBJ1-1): GAGVSQSPRYKVAKRGQDVALRCDPISGHVSLFWYQQALGQGPEFLTYFQNEAQLDKSGLPSDRFFAERPEGSVSTLKIQRTQQEDSAVYLCASSLTGQDTEAFFGQGTRLTVV.

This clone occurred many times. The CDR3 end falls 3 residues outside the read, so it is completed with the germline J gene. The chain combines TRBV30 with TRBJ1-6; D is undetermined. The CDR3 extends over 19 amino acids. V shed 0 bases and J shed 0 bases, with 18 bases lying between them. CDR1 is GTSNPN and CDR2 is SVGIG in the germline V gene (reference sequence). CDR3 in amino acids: CAWSVWRKPVSSYNSPLHF. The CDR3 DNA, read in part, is TGTGCCTGGAGTGTGTGGCGGAAACCGGTTTCCTCCTATAATTCACCC.

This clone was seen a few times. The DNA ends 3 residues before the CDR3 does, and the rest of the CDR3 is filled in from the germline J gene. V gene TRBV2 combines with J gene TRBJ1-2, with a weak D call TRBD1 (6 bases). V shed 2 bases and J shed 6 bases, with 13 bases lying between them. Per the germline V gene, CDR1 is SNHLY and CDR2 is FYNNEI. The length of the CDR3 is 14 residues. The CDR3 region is CASSEKQGGDGYTF. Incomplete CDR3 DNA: TGTGCCAGCAGTGAAAAACAGGGAGGGGATGGC.

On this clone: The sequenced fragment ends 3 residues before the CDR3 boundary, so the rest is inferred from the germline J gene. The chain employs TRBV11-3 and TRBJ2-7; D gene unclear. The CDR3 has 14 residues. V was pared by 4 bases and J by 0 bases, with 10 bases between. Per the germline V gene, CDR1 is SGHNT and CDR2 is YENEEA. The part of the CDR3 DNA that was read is TGTGCCAGCAGCTGGCAGGAGAGCTCCTACGAG. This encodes CASSWQESSYE. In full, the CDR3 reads CASSWQESSYEQYF.

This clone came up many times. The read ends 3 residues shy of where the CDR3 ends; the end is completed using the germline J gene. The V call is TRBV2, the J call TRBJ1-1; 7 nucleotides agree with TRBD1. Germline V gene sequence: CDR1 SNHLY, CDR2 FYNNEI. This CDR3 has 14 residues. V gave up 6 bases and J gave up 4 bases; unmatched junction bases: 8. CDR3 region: CASSTTGVGTEAFF. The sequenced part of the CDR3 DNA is TGTGCCAGCAGCACAACAGGGGTCGGCACTGAA.

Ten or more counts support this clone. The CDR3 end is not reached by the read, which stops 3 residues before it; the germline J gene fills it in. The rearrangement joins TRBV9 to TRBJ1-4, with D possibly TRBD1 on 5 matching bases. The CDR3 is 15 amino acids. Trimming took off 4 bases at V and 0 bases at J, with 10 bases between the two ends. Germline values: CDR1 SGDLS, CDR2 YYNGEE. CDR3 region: CASSPQGATNEKLFF. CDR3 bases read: TGTGCCAGCAGCCCCCAGGGTGCAACTAATGAAAAA.

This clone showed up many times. CDR3 region: CASSEEGASYEQYF. The CDR3 DNA, read in part, is TGTGCCAGCAGTGAGGAGGGGGCGTCCTACGAG. The J gene is TRBJ2-7, the V gene TRBV2; D might be TRBD1 (7 bases). The read ends 3 residues early relative to the CDR3; the germline J gene fills the gap. Germline V lookup: CDR1 SNHLY, CDR2 FYNNEI. Trimming stripped 3 bases from V and 1 base from J, with 10 bases between. The CDR3 has 14 residues.

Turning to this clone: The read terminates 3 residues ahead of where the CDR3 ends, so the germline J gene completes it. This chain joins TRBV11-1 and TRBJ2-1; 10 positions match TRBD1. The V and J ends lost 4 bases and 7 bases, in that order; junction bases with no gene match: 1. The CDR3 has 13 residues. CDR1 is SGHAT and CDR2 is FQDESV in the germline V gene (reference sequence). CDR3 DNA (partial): TGTGCCAGCAGCTCGGACAGGGGGAATGAG. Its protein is CASSSDRGNE. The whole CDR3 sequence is CASSSDRGNEQFF. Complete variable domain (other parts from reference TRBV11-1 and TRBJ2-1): EAEVAQSPRYKITEKSQAVAFWCDPISGHATLYWYRQILGQGPELLVQFQDESVVDDSQLPKDRFSAERLKGVDSTLKIQPAELGDSAMYLCASSSDRGNEQFFGPGTRLTVL.

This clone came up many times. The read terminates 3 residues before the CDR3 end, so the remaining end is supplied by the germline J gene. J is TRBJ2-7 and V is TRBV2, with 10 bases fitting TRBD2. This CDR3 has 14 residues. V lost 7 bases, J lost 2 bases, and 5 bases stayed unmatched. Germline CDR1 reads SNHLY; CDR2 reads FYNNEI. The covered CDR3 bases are TGTGCCAGCAATGGACTAGCGGAAGCCTACGAG. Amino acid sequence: CASNGLAEAYE. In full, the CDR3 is CASNGLAEAYEQYF.

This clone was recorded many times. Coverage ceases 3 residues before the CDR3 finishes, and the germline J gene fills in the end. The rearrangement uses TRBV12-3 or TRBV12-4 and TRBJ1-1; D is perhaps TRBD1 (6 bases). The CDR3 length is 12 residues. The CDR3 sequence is CASTDRSYKAFF. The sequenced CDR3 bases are TGTGCCAGCACCGACAGGTCTTACAAA.

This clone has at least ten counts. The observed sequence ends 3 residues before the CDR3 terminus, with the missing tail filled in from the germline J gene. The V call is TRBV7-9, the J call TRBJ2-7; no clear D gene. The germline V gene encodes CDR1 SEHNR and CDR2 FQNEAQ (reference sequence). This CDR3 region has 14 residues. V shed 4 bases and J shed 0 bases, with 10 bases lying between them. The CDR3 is CASSSFGSSYEQYF. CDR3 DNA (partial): TGTGCCAGCAGCTCGTTTGGCAGCTCCTACGAG.

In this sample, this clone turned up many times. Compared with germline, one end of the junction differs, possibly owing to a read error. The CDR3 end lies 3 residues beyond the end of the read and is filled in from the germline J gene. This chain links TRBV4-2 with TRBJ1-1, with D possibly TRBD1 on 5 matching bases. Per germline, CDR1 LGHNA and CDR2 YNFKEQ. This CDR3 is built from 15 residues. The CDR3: CASSQEEGELDEAFF. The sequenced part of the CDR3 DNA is TGCGCCAGCAGCCAAGAAGAAGGGGAGCTGGATGAA.

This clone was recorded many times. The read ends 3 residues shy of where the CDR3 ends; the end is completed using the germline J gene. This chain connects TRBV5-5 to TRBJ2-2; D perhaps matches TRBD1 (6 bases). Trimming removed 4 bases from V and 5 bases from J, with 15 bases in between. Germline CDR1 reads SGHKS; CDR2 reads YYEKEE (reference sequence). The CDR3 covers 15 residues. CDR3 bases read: TGTGCCAGCAGCGCAGGGACACCGCAAACCGGGGAG. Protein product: CASSAGTPQTGE. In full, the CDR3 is CASSAGTPQTGELFF.

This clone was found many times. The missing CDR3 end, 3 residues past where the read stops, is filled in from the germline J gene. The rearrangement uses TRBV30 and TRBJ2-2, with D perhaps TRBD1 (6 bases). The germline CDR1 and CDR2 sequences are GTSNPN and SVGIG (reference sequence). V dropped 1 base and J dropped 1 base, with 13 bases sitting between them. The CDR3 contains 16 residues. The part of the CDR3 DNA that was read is TGTGCCTGGAGTGCGGGCGTGACAGGGAACACCGGGGAG. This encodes CAWSAGVTGNTGE. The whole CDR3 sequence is CAWSAGVTGNTGELFF.